One and the same sample provided the 26 T cell receptor beta chains below, sequenced in a study of patients and donors after allogeneic stem cell transplantation. TCRdb re-derived calls from the RT-PCR reads in MiXCR, one entry per CDR3 protein. The repertoire holds about 400,000 distinct CDR3 sequences, with roughly 16% as singletons. Source material: blood, either unsorted or a sorted T cell fraction (not recorded which). The receptors stem from a human donor who was either an allogeneic HSCT recipient or a stem cell or donor lymphocyte infusion donor (not recorded which). It is not recorded whose cells these are; they may come from a transplant donor.

The CDR3 DNA is TGTGCCAGCAGCTTAGGGCAGTGGCGCACCGGGGAGCTGTTTTTT. This translates into CASSLGQWRTGELFF. The rearrangement joins TRBV7-9 to TRBJ2-2; the D is unclear. Trimming shortened V by 1 base and J by 4 bases, and 10 bases separated the two germline ends. The V gene's germline CDR1 is SEHNR and CDR2 FQNEAQ (reference sequence). The CDR3 length is 15 residues.

The chain uses TRBV5-5 and TRBJ1-2; the D is unclear. Germline-derived CDR1 and CDR2 are SGHKS and YYEKEE (reference sequence). The CDR3 has 14 residues. Trimming removed 2 bases from V and 2 bases from J, with 10 bases in between. The CDR3, as DNA: TGTGCCAGCAGCTTAGGCCAGGCGAACTATGGCTACACCTTC. Its translation: CASSLGQANYGYTF. Drawing the rest from reference TRBV5-5 and TRBJ1-2, the complete variable domain is DAGVTQSPTHLIKTRGQQVTLRCSPISGHKSVSWYQQVLGQGPQFIFQYYEKEERGRGNFPDRFSARQFPNYSSELNVNALLLGDSALYLCASSLGQANYGYTFGSGTRLTVV.

The rearrangement joins TRBV5-1 to TRBJ1-2, with a tentative D call TRBD1 (5 bases). V was pared by 4 bases and J by 3 bases, with 13 bases between. The CDR3 is 14 residues long. Germline V gene lookup returns CDR1 SGHRS and CDR2 YFSETQ. CDR3 nucleotide sequence: TGCGCCAGCAGCCAGAATCAGGGTCACTATGGCTACACCTTC. It translates to CASSQNQGHYGYTF.

The chain employs TRBV5-1 and TRBJ2-7; 10 bases are a match to TRBD1. This CDR3 is 14 amino acids long. The trim removed 3 bases at V and 4 bases at J, leaving 4 bases unmatched. Per germline, CDR1 SGHRS and CDR2 YFSETQ. The CDR3 loop is CASSWRGQGYEQYF. The CDR3 region has the DNA TGCGCCAGCAGCTGGAGGGGACAGGGGTACGAGCAGTACTTC.

The table lists this clonotype with a few counts. The chain joins TRBV29-1 to TRBJ2-5, with D tentatively TRBD1 or TRBD2 (6 bases each). Trimming cost V 7 bases and J 2 bases, with 29 bases left between them. CDR1 and CDR2 (germline): SQVTM, ANQGSEA. This CDR3 contains 18 residues. For the CDR3, the DNA is TGCAGCGCAGAGGGACACCGAGGGACTTGGACATCTCAAGAGACCCAGTACTTC. This encodes CSAEGHRGTWTSQETQYF.

This clonotype was recorded only once. The V gene is TRBV2, the J gene TRBJ2-2; the match to TRBD2 covers 8 bases. The junction had 6 bases not matched to a gene; V was cut back by 3 bases and J by 0 bases. The CDR3 is made up of 17 amino acids. Germline V gives CDR1 SNHLY, CDR2 FYNNEI. Here the CDR3 DNA reads TGTGCCAGCAGTGATCAGCGGGGGAGAACGAACACCGGGGAGCTGTTTTTT. Residues: CASSDQRGRTNTGELFF. Complete variable domain (other parts from reference TRBV2 and TRBJ2-2): EPEVTQTPSHQVTQMGQEVILRCVPISNHLYFYWYRQILGQKVEFLVSFYNNEISEKSEIFDDQFSVERPDGSNFTLKIRSTKLEDSAMYFCASSDQRGRTNTGELFFGEGSRLTVL.

This clonotype was recorded many times. V and J are TRBV12-3 or TRBV12-4 and TRBJ2-5; D possibly matches TRBD1 or TRBD2 (6 bases each). This CDR3 has 14 amino acids. V was clipped by 6 bases and J by 1 base, with 12 bases between them. The CDR3 is CASRPGALQETQYF. The DNA for the CDR3 is TGTGCCAGCAGACCGGGGGCTCTCCAAGAGACCCAGTACTTC.

The rearrangement uses TRBV6-5 and TRBJ1-1; D is unclear. This CDR3 contains 13 residues. The germline CDR1 and CDR2 sequences are MNHEY and SVGAGI. V dropped 0 bases and J dropped 5 bases, with 7 bases sitting between them. The CDR3 DNA reads TGTGCCAGCAGTTACTCCAGGACTACTGAAGCTTTCTTT. Its protein is CASSYSRTTEAFF.

The chain joins TRBV7-2 to TRBJ2-6; maybe TRBD1 (5 bases). The CDR3 runs to 15 residues. Germline lookup yields CDR1 SGHTA and CDR2 FQGNSA. The germline V and J ends were trimmed by 3 bases and 2 bases, with 8 bases remaining between them. CDR3 in DNA: TGTGCCAGCAGCTTCAGCAGGGCTGGGGCCAACGTCCTGACTTTC. Its protein product is CASSFSRAGANVLTF.

This chain joins TRBV7-9 and TRBJ2-7; possibly TRBD1 for D (6 bases). V was shortened by 0 bases and J by 0 bases, with 12 bases between the two germline ends. Germline V gene sequence: CDR1 SEHNR, CDR2 FQNEAQ (reference sequence). The CDR3 consists of 16 residues. In DNA form, the CDR3 reads TGTGCCAGCAGCTTAGCCAGGGGCGACTCCTCCTACGAGCAGTACTTC. Residues: CASSLARGDSSYEQYF.

In its sample, this clonotype was seen a few times. The chain couples TRBV24-1 to TRBJ2-3; 8 positions match TRBD1. With V trimmed by 9 bases and J by 8 bases, 12 bases remained unmatched. The CDR3 is 14 residues long. Germline V lookup: CDR1 KGHDR, CDR2 SFDVKD. The CDR3 bases are TGTGCCACCCAACCCACAGGGGGAGGTTCTACGCAGTATTTT. It codes for CATQPTGGGSTQYF.

The V and J genes are TRBV5-4 and TRBJ1-1; TRBD1 matches at 7 bases. CDR1 SGHNT and CDR2 YYREEE come from the germline V gene (reference sequence). Germline trimming cut 3 bases from V and 7 bases from J; bases unmatched to any gene: 6. The CDR3 has 13 amino acids. The CDR3 region is CASSSKGQYEAFF. DNA of the CDR3: TGTGCCAGCAGCTCCAAGGGACAGTATGAAGCTTTCTTT.

This chain links TRBV28 with TRBJ2-7; 7 bases match TRBD1. There are 13 residues in the CDR3. V trimming: 5 bases; J trimming: 4 bases; junction bases outside the gene matches: 5. CDR1 is MDHEN, CDR2 SYDVKM, per germline. In DNA form, the CDR3 reads TGTGCCAGCAGTCACTACAGGGGTTACGAGCAGTACTTC. This sequence encodes CASSHYRGYEQYF.

This clonotype showed up just a few times. V is TRBV12-3 or TRBV12-4 and J is TRBJ2-1; perhaps TRBD1 as D (6 bases). The CDR3 runs 13 residues. V dropped 5 bases and J dropped 10 bases, with 15 bases sitting between them. The CDR3 sequence is CASSLDRTGEQFF. The CDR3 DNA reads TGTGCCAGCAGTCTAGACAGGACGGGAGAGCAGTTCTTC.

To note about this clonotype: It may be a read error: a sequence one base away is much more abundant. V is TRBV11-2 and J is TRBJ2-3; D unclear. This CDR3 comprises 12 residues. Trimming took 3 bases from V and 2 from J, leaving 3 bases between them. CDR1 SGHAT and CDR2 FQNNGV come from the germline V gene. As DNA, the CDR3 is TGTGCCAGCAGCTTCCCCACAGATACGCAGTATTTT. Translating it yields CASSFPTDTQYF.

J is TRBJ2-7 and V is TRBV7-9; D unresolved. V dropped 4 bases and J dropped 2 bases, with 18 bases sitting between them. The CDR3 runs 16 residues. Germline CDR1 and CDR2: SEHNR and FQNEAQ (reference sequence). The CDR3 DNA reads as TGTGCCAGCAGCTATCCAGTTTATGACGTCCCCTACGAGCAGTACTTC. Translation gives CASSYPVYDVPYEQYF.

V gene TRBV20-1 combines with J gene TRBJ1-1; D uncertain. The germline V gene encodes CDR1 DFQATT and CDR2 SNEGSKA (reference sequence). Trimming stripped 1 base from V and 2 bases from J, with 8 bases between. The CDR3 has 13 residues. This chain's CDR3 is CSARARPNTEAFF. CDR3 coding DNA: TGCAGTGCTAGAGCCAGGCCTAACACTGAAGCTTTCTTT.

This clonotype was picked up a small number of times. The gene calls are TRBV21-1 and TRBJ2-7; the tabulated D call, TRBD1, remains unverified against the DNA. TRBV21-1 is deemed a pseudogene. The CDR3 has 16 amino acids. Here the CDR3 DNA reads TGTGCCAGCAGCTCCCTTGGTCCGGGAAAAAGTTACGAGCAGTACTTC. Translated, it gives CASSSLGPGKSYEQYF.

This clonotype occurred a few times. The chain couples TRBV5-1 to TRBJ1-2; 9 nucleotides match TRBD1. The CDR3 has 15 amino acids. The J segment lost 6 bases and the V segment lost 5 bases, leaving 11 bases of the junction unmatched. In germline, CDR1 is SGHRS, CDR2 YFSETQ. The CDR3 region is CASRQAGQGFNGYTF. The CDR3 DNA reads TGCGCCAGCAGGCAAGCGGGACAGGGCTTTAATGGCTACACCTTC.

This clonotype has ten or more counts. The rearrangement uses TRBV9 and TRBJ2-2; D is undetermined. V dropped 0 bases and J dropped 3 bases, with 9 bases sitting between them. The CDR3 covers 15 residues. Germline V gene sequence: CDR1 SGDLS, CDR2 YYNGEE. CDR3 DNA sequence: TGTGCCAGCAGCGTAGACCCGAAGGACACCGGGGAGCTGTTTTTT. As protein: CASSVDPKDTGELFF.

V and J are TRBV5-4 and TRBJ1-6; D is unclear. The V end was cut by 0 bases, the J end by 10 bases, with 17 bases between. This CDR3 has 16 residues. Germline-derived CDR1 and CDR2 are SGHNT and YYREEE (reference sequence). CDR3: CASSLVSGLGGSPLHF. The CDR3 DNA reads as TGTGCCAGCAGCTTGGTATCAGGTCTAGGCGGCTCACCCCTCCACTTT.

This clonotype was seen only a few times. The chain carries TRBV2 and TRBJ2-7; D call uncertain. The CDR3 runs to 11 residues. The ends were cut back, 8 bases at V and 4 bases at J, with 9 bases in the middle. The germline CDR1 and CDR2 sequences are SNHLY and FYNNEI. The DNA for the CDR3 is TGTGCCAGCGATGCTGCTTACGAGCAGTACTTC. It encodes CASDAAYEQYF.

This clonotype has at least ten counts. The chain employs TRBV6-2 or TRBV6-3 and TRBJ2-3, with TRBD2 matching over 14 bases. The ends lost 4 bases at V and 6 bases at J; junction bases unmatched: 18. Per the germline V gene, CDR1 is MNHEY and CDR2 is SVGEGT. The CDR3 contains 20 residues. The CDR3 coding sequence is TGTGCCAGCAGTTTACCCCTGACTAGCGGGAGGGCCCGGTTGTTGGATACGCAGTATTTT. Translated, it gives CASSLPLTSGRARLLDTQYF.

This clonotype appeared a few times. The CDR3 bases are TGCAGACAACGCACCCGGGAGTATGGCTACACCTTC. It codes for CRQRTREYGYTF. V is TRBV29-1 and J is TRBJ1-2; no definite D call. Germline CDR1 reads SQVTM; CDR2 reads ANQGSEA. This CDR3 has 12 amino acids.

The chain recombines TRBV20-1 with TRBJ2-7, with TRBD2 matching 11 bases. There are 15 residues in the CDR3. The trim removed 1 base at V and 2 bases at J, leaving 4 bases unmatched. Germline loops: CDR1 DFQATT, CDR2 SNEGSKA (reference sequence). The DNA for the CDR3 is TGCAGTGCTAGAGTGGGGACTAGCGGCCCCTACGAGCAGTACTTC. It encodes CSARVGTSGPYEQYF.

This clonotype has more than one count but fewer than ten. The V gene is TRBV5-8, the J gene TRBJ2-7, with 7 nucleotides matching TRBD2. The V gene's germline CDR1 is SGHTS and CDR2 YDEGEE. V was pared by 1 base and J by 1 base, with 5 bases of the junction left unmatched. CDR3 length: 15 residues. The chain's CDR3 is CASSLWQGGSYEQYF. In DNA form, the CDR3 reads TGTGCCAGCAGCTTGTGGCAGGGAGGGTCCTACGAGCAGTACTTC.